This TCR beta chain derives from a study of blood T cells in healthy people across ages. V lost 3 bases, J lost 5 bases, and 19 bases lay in between. Germline assignment: CDR1 DFQATT and CDR2 SNEGSKA (reference sequence). This CDR3 is built from 15 residues. For the second PCR, which ran for about 6 to 11 cycles, a sample-barcoded 5' primer and a J-beta primer mix were used. MiXCR, applied by TCRdb to the 5' RACE reads, yields one record per CDR3 protein. The data hold 550,000 to 750,000 distinct CDR3 sequences, with roughly 21% observed a single time. This clonotype has only a few counts. The sequence came from a man between 65 and 80 years old in good health. The rearrangement links TRBV20-1 to TRBJ1-2; D ambiguous. Sequencing input: blood. The CDR3 sequence is CSASVPQDLSYGYTF. The CDR3 DNA follows: TGCAGTGCTAGTGTTCCCCAGGACTTATCGTATGGCTACACCTTC.